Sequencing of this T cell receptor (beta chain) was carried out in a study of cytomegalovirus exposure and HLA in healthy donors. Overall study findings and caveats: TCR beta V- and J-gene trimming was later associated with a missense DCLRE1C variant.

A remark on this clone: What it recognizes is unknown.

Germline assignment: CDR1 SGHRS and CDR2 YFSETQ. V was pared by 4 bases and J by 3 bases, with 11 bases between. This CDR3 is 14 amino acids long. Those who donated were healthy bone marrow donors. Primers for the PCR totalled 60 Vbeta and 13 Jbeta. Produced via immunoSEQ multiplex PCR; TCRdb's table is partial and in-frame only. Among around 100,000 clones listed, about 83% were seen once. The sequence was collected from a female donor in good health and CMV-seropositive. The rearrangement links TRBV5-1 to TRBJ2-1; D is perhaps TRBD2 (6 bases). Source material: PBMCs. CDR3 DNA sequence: TGCGCCAGCAGCGCCGGGGGTGGCTACAATGAGCAGTTCTTC. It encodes CASSAGGGYNEQFF.